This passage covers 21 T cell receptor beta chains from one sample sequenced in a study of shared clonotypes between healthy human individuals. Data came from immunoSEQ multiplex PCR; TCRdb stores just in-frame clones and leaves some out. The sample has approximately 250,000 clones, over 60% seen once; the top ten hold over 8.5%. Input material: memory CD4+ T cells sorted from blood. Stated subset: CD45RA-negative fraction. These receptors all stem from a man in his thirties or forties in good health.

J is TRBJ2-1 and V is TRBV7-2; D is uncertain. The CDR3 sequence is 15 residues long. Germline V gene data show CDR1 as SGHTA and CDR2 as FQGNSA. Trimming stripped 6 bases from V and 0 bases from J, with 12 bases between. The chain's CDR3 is CASRWSASSYNEQFF. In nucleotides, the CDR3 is TGTGCCAGCAGGTGGTCAGCGAGCTCCTACAATGAGCAGTTCTTC.

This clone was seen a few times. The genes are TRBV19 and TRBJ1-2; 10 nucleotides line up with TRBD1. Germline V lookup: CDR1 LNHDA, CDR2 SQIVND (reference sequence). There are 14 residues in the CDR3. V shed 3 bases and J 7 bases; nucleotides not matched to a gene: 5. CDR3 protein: CASSIRDRGPGYTF. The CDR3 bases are TGTGCCAGTAGTATCAGGGACAGGGGCCCTGGCTACACCTTC.

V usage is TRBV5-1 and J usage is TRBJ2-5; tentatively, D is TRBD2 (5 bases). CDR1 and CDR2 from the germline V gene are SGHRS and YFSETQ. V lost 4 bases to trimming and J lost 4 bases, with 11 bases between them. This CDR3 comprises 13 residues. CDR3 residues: CASSAGMIETQYF. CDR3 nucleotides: TGCGCCAGCAGCGCCGGGATGATAGAGACCCAGTACTTC.

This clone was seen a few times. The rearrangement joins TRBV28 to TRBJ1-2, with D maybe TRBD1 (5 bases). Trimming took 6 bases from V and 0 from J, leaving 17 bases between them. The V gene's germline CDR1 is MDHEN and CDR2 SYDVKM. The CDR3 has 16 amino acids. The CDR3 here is CASSQGPLLANYGYTF. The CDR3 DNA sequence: TGTGCCAGCAGCCAGGGACCTTTGCTAGCTAACTATGGCTACACCTTC.

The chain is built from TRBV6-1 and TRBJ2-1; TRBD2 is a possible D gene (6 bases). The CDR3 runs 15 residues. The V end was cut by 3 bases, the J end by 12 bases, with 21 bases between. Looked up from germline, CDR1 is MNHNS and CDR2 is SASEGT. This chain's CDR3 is CASSDQRGRRDGQFF. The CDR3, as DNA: TGTGCCAGCAGTGACCAACGAGGAAGGAGGGATGGGCAGTTCTTC.

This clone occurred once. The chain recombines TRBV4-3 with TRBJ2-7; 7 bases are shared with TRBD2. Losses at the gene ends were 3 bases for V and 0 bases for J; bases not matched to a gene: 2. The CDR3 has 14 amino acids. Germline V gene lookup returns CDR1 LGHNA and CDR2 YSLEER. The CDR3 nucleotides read TGCGCCAGCAGCCATAGCGGGTCCTCCTACGAGCAGTACTTC. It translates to CASSHSGSSYEQYF.

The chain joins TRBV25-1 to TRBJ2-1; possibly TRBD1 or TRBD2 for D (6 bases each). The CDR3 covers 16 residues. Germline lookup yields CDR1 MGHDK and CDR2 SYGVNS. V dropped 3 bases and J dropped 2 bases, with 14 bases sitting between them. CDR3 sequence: CASSDSGGGAYNEQFF. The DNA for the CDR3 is TGTGCCAGCAGTGATTCCGGGGGCGGTGCCTACAATGAGCAGTTCTTC.

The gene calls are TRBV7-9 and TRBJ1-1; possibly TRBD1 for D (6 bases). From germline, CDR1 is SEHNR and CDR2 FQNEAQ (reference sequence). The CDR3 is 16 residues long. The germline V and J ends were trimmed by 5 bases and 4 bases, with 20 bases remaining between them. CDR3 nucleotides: TGTGCCAGCAGCGCCGGGGGGCGCGGTGGTGCCACTGAAGCTTTCTTT. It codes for CASSAGGRGGATEAFF.

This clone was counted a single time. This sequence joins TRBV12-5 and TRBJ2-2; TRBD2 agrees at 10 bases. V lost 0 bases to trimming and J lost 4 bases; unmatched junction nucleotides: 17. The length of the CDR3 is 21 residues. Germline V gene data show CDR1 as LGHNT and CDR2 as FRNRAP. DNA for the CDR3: TGTGCTAGTGGTTTGGTACCCCGCTGGACTAGCGGAGAGAGGGCCACCGGGGAGCTGTTTTTT. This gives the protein CASGLVPRWTSGERATGELFF.

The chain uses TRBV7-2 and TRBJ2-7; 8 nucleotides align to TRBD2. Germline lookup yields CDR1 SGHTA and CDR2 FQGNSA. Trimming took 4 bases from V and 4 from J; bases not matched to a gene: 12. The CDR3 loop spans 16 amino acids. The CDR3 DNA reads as TGTGCCAGCAGCTCAGACTCCGGGACTAGTGTTTACGAGCAGTACTTC. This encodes CASSSDSGTSVYEQYF.

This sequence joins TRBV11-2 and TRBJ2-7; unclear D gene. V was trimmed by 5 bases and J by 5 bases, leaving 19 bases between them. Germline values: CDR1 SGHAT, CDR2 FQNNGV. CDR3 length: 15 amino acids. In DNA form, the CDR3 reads TGTGCCAGCAGCCCTTCCTTAGGACGGCCGGACGAGCAGTACTTC. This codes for CASSPSLGRPDEQYF.

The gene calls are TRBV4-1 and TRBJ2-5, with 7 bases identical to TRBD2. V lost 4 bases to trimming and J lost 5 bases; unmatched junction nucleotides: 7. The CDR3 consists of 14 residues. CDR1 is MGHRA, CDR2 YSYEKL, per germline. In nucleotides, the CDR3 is TGCGCCAGCAGCCGGGGGAGGGCCGGGGAGACCCAGTACTTC. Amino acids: CASSRGRAGETQYF.

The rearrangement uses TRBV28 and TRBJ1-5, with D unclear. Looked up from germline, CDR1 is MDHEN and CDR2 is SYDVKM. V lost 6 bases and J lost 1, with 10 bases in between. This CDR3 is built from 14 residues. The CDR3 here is CASSRLGSNQPQHF. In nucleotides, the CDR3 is TGTGCCAGCAGCCGGTTGGGGAGCAATCAGCCCCAGCATTTT.

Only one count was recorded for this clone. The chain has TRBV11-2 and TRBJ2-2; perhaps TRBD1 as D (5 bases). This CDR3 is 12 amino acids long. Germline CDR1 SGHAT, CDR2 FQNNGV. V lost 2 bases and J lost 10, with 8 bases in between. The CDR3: CASSLKGLELFF. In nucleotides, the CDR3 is TGTGCCAGCAGCTTAAAGGGGTTGGAGCTGTTTTTT.

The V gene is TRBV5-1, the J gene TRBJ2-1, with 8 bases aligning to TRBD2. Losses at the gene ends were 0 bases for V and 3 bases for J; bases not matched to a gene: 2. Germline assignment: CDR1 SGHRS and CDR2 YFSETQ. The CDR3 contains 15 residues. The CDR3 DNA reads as TGCGCCAGCAGCTTGGTGGCGGGGGGCTACAATGAGCAGTTCTTC. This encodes CASSLVAGGYNEQFF.

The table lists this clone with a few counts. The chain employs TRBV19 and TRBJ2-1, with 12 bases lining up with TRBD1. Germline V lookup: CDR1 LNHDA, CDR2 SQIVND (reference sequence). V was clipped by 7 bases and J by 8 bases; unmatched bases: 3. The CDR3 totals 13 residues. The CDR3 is CASNRDRGHEQFF. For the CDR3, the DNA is TGTGCCAGTAACCGGGACAGGGGGCATGAGCAGTTCTTC. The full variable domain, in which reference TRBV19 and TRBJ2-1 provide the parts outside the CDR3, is DGGITQSPKYLFRKEGQNVTLSCEQNLNHDAMYWYRQDPGQGLRLIYYSQIVNDFQKGDIAEGYSVSREKKESFPLTVTSAQKNPTAFYLCASNRDRGHEQFFGPGTRLTVL.

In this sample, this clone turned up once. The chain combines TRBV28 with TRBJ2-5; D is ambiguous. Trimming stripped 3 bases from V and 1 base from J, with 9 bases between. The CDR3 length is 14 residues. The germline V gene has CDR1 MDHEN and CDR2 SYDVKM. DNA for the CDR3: TGTGCCAGCAGTTTCCTGGGCGGCCAAGAGACCCAGTACTTC. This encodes CASSFLGGQETQYF.

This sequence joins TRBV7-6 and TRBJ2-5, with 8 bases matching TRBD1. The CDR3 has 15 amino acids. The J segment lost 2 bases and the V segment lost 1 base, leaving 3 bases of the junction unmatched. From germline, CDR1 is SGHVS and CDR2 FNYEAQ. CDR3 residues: CASSLGGTGQETQYF. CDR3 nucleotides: TGTGCCAGCAGCTTAGGGGGGACAGGACAAGAGACCCAGTACTTC.

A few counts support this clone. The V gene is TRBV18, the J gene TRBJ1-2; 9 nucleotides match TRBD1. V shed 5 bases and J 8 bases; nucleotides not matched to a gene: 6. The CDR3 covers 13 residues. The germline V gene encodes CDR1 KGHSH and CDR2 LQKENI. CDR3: CASSTGQGGGYTF. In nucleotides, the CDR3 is TGTGCCAGCTCAACGGGACAGGGTGGAGGCTACACCTTC.

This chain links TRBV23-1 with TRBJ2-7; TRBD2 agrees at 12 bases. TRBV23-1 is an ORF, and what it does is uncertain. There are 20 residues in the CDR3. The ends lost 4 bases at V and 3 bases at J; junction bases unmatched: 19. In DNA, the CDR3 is TGCGCCAGCAGTCTCAGTATATGGGCTAGCGGGAGGGCCATGGACTACGAGCAGTACTTC. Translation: CASSLSIWASGRAMDYEQYF.

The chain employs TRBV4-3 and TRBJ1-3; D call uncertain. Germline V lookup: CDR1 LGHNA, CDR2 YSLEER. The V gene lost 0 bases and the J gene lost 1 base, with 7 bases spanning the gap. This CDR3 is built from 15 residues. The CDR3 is CASSQDGGSGNTIYF. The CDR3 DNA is TGCGCCAGCAGCCAAGACGGAGGATCTGGAAACACCATATATTTT.